This is a list of T cell receptor beta chains from one sample in a study of cytomegalovirus exposure and HLA in healthy donors. Produced via immunoSEQ multiplex PCR; TCRdb's table is partial and in-frame only. The table shows some 150,000 clones, with more than 80% occurring only once. What was sequenced was PBMCs. These receptors all come from a woman aged 50 to 60 in good health and CMV-seronegative. Each CDR3 is given with its conserved first and last residue. D genes are given only for firm matches. Not all rows give a size; the values are once, few, many and, for expanded clones, a class.

TRBV25-1	TRBJ2-3	-	-	TGTGCCAGCAGCCTTCCCCTTACAGATACGCAGTATTTT	CASSLPLTDTQYF
TRBV7-9	TRBJ1-2	once	TRBD1	TGTGCCAGCAGCTCGGCAGGGGGCAGTACGGAGAATGGCTACACCTTC	CASSSAGGSTENGYTF
TRBV11-3	TRBJ2-7	-	-	TGTGCCAGCAGTTCTAATTCCTACGAGCAGTACTTC	CASSSNSYEQYF
TRBV13	TRBJ2-5	-	TRBD1	TGTGCCAGCAGCCCGGAGCGGGGACAGGGGGAAGAGACCCAGTACTTC	CASSPERGQGEETQYF
TRBV6-5	TRBJ1-6	-	-	TGTGCCAGCAGTTACTCGGGTCGAGGGGGTGCACCCCTCCACTTT	CASSYSGRGGAPLHF
TRBV9	TRBJ1-6	once	-	TGTGCCAGCAGCGTAGAAGCCGGGATGAATTCACCCCTCCACTTT	CASSVEAGMNSPLHF
TRBV4-1	TRBJ2-1	-	-	TGCGCCAGCAGCCCCCCCAGGTTGTCTTACAATGAGCAGTTCTTC	CASSPPRLSYNEQFF
TRBV7-3	TRBJ2-1	-	TRBD1	TGTGCCAGCAGCTCGGGACAGGGTAACTACAATGAGCAGTTCTTC	CASSSGQGNYNEQFF
TRBV27	TRBJ1-6	-	TRBD1	TGTGCCAGCAGTTCAACAGGGGGCCCCTCCTATAATTCACCCCTCCACTTT	CASSSTGGPSYNSPLHF
TRBV19	TRBJ2-1	-	-	TGTGCCAGTCTCAGTGGTGGCAGGGGACCCAGCTCCTACAATGAGCAGTTCTTC	CASLSGGRGPSSYNEQFF
TRBV19	TRBJ2-2	-	-	TGTGCCAGTAGTATAGTGTCTGACACCGGGGAGCTGTTTTTT	CASSIVSDTGELFF
TRBV5-5	TRBJ2-7	-	TRBD1	TGTGCCAGCAGCTTGGGGCAGGGGGAGTTCTACGAGCAGTACTTC	CASSLGQGEFYEQYF
TRBV5-1	TRBJ2-6	-	TRBD2	TGCGCCAGCAGCACTGTTACTAGCGGGGGGTACTCTGGGGCCAACGTCCTGACTTTC	CASSTVTSGGYSGANVLTF
TRBV5-1	TRBJ2-2	-	-	TGCGCCAGCAGCTTGGGGGGCACGAACACCGGGGAGCTGTTTTTT	CASSLGGTNTGELFF
TRBV9	TRBJ2-1	-	-	TGTGCCAGCAGCGTAGGACAGGACTCAAACAATGAGCAGTTCTTC	CASSVGQDSNNEQFF
TRBV4-3	TRBJ2-5	-	-	TGCGCCAGCAGCCAGAGTGGAATAGCGGCTGGGACCCAGTACTTC	CASSQSGIAAGTQYF
TRBV7-6	TRBJ2-7	few	-	TGTGCCAGCAGCCGGGGAGGCAGGGTTCAGGCCGAGCAGTACTTC	CASSRGGRVQAEQYF
TRBV4-2	TRBJ2-1	-	TRBD1	TGTGCCAGCAGCCGGGGGCGACAGGGGACGGACAATGAGCAGTTCTTC	CASSRGRQGTDNEQFF
TRBV2	TRBJ1-4	-	-	TGTGCCAGCCTGAGCGGAACGGCGGGCGAAAAACTGTTTTTT	CASLSGTAGEKLFF
TRBV28	TRBJ1-5	-	-	TGTGCCAGCACCACACCAGAAATCAATCAGCCCCAGCATTTT	CASTTPEINQPQHF
TRBV4-3	TRBJ2-3	-	-	TGCGCCAGCAGCCAAGGGGGAGTGAGCACAGATACGCAGTATTTT	CASSQGGVSTDTQYF
TRBV7-3	TRBJ2-3	-	-	TGTGCCAGCAGCTTAAACCCAGTGAGCACAGATACGCAGTATTTT	CASSLNPVSTDTQYF
TRBV5-1	TRBJ2-1	once	TRBD2	TGCGCCAGCAGCTTTACTGGACTAGCTGGGAATGAGCAGTTCTTC	CASSFTGLAGNEQFF
TRBV10-3	TRBJ1-1	-	-	TGTGCCATCAGTGAGCGGCAGGGTATAAGCGCTTTCTTT	CAISERQGISAFF
TRBV13	TRBJ2-7	-	TRBD1	TGTGCCAGCAGCTCGGACAGGGGCCTCCGGGAGCAGTACTTC	CASSSDRGLREQYF
TRBV5-1	TRBJ2-1	-	-	TGCGCCAGCAGCTTGGACAGCTACAATGAGCAGTTCTTC	CASSLDSYNEQFF
TRBV6-1	TRBJ2-7	-	TRBD1	TGTGCCAGCAGTGAGGGGACAGGGATACCCTACGAGCAGTACTTC	CASSEGTGIPYEQYF
TRBV6-5	TRBJ1-1	-	-	TGTGCCAGCAGGTCCTTGAGTGGGAACACTGAAGCTTTCTTT	CASRSLSGNTEAFF
TRBV19	TRBJ2-4	few	TRBD2	TGTGCCAGTAGTACGGCGGGACTAGCGGGGGTAGGGGCCAAAAACATTCAGTACTTC	CASSTAGLAGVGAKNIQYF
TRBV5-6	TRBJ1-6	once	TRBD1	TGTGCCAGCAGCGGGAGGACAGGCGGTAATTCACCCCTCCACTTT	CASSGRTGGNSPLHF
TRBV4-3	TRBJ1-2	-	-	TGCGCCAGCAGCCAGGATTTCACAGGGAACTATGGCTACACCTTC	CASSQDFTGNYGYTF